This T cell receptor (beta chain) derives from a study of patients and donors after allogeneic stem cell transplantation. The CDR3 is 14 residues long. Germline CDR1 and CDR2: DFQATT and SNEGSKA (reference sequence). Losses at the gene ends were 5 bases for V and 4 bases for J; bases not matched to a gene: 5. Using its own MiXCR run on the RT-PCR reads, TCRdb lists one record per CDR3 protein. The sample has about 160,000 distinct CDR3 sequences; about 40% are singletons. The chain is built from TRBV20-1 and TRBJ2-3; 11 bases agree with TRBD2. Sequences were obtained from blood, either unsorted or a sorted T cell fraction (not recorded which). This TCR came from a human donor who was either an allogeneic HSCT recipient or a stem cell or donor lymphocyte infusion donor (not recorded which). It is not recorded whose cells these are; they may come from a transplant donor. CDR3 in DNA: TGCAGTGCTTCGCTAGCGGGGGGTGCAGATACGCAGTATTTT. Translation gives CSASLAGGADTQYF.